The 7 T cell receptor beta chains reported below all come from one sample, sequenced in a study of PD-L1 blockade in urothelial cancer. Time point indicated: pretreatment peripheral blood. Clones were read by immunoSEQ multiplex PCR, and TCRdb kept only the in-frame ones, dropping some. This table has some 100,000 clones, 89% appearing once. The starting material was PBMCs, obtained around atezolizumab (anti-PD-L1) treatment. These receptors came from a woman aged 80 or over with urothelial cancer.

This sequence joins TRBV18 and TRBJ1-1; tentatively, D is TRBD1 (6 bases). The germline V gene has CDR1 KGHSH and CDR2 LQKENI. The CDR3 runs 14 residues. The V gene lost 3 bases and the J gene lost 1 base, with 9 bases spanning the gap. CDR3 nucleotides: TGTGCCAGCTCACCCTTGGGACAGAACACTGAAGCTTTCTTT. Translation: CASSPLGQNTEAFF.

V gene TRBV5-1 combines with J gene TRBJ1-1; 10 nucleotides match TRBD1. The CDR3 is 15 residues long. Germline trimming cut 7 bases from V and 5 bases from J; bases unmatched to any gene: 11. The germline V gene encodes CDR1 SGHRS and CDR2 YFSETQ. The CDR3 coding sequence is TGCGCCAGCGGTGCCACAAGACAGGGGGCGACTGAAGCTTTCTTT. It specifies CASGATRQGATEAFF.

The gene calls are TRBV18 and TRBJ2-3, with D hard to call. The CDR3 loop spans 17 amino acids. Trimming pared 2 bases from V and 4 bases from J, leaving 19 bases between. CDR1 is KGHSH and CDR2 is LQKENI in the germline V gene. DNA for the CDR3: TGTGCCAGCTCACCATTGCGCGGTTCCCTACCGCCAGATACGCAGTATTTT. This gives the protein CASSPLRGSLPPDTQYF.

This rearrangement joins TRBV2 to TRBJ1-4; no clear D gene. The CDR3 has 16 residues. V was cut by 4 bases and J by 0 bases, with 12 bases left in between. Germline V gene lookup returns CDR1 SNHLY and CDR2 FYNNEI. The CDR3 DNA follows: TGTGCCAGCAGTGGACGAGTTAGCGCAACTAATGAAAAACTGTTTTTT. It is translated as CASSGRVSATNEKLFF.

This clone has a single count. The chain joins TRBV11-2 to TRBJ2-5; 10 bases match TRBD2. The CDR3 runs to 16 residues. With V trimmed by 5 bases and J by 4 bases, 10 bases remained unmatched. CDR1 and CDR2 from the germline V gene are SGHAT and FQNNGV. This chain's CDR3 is CASSRASGSEGETQYF. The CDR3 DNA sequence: TGTGCCAGCAGCCGGGCTAGCGGGAGCGAGGGAGAGACCCAGTACTTC.

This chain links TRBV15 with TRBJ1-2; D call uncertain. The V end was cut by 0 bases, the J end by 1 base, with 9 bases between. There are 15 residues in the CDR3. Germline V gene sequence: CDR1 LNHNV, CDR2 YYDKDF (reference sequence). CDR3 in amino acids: CATSRDQNFNYGYTF. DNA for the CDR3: TGTGCCACCAGCAGAGATCAGAATTTTAACTATGGCTACACCTTC.

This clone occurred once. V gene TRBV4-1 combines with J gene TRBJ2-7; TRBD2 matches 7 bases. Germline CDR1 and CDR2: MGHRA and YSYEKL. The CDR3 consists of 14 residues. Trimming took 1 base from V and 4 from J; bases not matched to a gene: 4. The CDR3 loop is CASSQVGGEYEQYF. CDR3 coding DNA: TGCGCCAGCAGCCAAGTGGGGGGGGAGTACGAGCAGTACTTC.